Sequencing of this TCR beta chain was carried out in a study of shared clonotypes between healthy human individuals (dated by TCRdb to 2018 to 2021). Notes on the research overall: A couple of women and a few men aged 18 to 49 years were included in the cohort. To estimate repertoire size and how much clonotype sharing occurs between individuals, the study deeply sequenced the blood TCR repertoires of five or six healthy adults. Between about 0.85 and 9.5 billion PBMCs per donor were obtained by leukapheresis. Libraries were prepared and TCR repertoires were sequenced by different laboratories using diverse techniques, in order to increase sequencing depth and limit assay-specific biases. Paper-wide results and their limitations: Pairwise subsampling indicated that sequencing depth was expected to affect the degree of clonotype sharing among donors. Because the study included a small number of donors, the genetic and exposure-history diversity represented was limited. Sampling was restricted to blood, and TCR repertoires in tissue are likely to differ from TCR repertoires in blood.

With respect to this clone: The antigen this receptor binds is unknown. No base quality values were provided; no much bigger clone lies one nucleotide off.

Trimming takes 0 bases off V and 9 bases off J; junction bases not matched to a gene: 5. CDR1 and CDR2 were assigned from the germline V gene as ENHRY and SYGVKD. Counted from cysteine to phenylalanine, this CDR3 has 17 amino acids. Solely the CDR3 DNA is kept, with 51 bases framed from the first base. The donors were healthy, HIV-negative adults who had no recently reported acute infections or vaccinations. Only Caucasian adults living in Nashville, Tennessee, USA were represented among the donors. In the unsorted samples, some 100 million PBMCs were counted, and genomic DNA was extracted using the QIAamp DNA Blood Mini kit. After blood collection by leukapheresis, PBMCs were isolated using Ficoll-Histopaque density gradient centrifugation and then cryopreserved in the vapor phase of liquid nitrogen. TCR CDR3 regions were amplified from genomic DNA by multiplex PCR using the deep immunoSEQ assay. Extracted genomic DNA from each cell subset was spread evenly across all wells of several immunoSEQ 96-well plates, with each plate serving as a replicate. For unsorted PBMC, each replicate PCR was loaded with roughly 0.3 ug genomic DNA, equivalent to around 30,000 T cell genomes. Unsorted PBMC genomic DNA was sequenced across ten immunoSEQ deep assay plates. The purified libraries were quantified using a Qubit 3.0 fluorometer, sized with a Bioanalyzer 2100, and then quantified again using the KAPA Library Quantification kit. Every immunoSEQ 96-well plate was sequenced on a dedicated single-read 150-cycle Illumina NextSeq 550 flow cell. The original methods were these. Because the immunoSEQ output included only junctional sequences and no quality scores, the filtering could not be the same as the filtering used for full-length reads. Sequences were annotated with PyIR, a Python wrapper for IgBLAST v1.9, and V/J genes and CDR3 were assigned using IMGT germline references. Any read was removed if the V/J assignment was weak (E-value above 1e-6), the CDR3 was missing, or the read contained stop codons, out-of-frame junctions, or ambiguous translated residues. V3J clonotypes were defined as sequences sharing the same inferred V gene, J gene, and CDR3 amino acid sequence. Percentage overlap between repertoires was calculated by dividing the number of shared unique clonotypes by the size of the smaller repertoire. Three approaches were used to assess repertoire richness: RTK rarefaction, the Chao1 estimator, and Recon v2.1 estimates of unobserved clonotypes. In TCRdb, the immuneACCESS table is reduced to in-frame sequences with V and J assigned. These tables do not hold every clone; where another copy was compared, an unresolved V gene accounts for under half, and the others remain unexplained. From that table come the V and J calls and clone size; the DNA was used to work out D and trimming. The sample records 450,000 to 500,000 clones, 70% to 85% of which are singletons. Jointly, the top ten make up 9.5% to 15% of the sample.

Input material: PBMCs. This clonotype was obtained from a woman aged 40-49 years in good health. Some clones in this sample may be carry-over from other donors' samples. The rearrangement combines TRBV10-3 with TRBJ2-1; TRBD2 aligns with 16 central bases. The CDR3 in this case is CAISESGLAGGPVEQFF. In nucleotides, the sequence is TGTGCCATCAGTGAGTCGGGACTAGCGGGAGGGCCCGTTGAGCAGTTCTTC.